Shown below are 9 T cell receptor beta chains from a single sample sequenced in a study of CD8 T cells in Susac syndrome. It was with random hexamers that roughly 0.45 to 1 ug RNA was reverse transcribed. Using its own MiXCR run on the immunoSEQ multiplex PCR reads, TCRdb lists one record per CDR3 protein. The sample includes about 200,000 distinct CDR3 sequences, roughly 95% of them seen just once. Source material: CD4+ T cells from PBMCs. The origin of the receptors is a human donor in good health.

The CDR3 reads CATTGAEAFF. The CDR3 DNA is TGTGCCACCACAGGCGCTGAAGCTTTCTTT. The gene calls are TRBV19 and TRBJ1-1; D possibly corresponds to TRBD1 (5 bases). This CDR3 contains 10 residues. Germline assignment: CDR1 LNHDA and CDR2 SQIVND (reference sequence). V was trimmed by 10 bases and J by 6 bases, leaving 9 bases between them.

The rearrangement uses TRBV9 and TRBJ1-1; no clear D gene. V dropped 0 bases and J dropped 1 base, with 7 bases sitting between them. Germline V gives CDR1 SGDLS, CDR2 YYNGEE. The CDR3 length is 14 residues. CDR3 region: CASSVGSQNTEAFF. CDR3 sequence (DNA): TGTGCCAGCAGCGTAGGTTCGCAGAACACTGAAGCTTTCTTT.

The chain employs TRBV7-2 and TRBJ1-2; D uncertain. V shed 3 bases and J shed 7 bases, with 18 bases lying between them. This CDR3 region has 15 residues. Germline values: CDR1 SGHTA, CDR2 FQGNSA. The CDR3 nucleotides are TGTGCCAGCAGCTTCGGCCCCACACTCTATGGTGGCTACACCTTC. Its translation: CASSFGPTLYGGYTF.

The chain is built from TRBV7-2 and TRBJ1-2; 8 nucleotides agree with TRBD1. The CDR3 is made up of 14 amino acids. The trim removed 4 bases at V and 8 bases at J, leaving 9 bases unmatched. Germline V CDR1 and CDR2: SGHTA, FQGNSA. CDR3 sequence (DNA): TGTGCCAGCAGCTCACCGGACAGGGCTGGCGGCTACACCTTC. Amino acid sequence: CASSSPDRAGGYTF.

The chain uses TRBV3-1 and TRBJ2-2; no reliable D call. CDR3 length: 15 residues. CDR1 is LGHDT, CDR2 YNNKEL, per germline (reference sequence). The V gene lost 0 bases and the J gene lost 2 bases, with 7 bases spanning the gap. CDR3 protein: CASSQEGVNTGELFF. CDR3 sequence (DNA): TGTGCCAGCAGCCAAGAGGGCGTTAACACCGGGGAGCTGTTTTTT.

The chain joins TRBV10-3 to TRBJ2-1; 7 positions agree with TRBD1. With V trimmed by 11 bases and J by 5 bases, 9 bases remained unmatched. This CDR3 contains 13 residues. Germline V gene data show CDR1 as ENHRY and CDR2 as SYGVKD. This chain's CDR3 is CAVSGGIDNEQFF. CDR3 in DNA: TGTGCCGTCTCAGGGGGAATTGACAATGAGCAGTTCTTC.

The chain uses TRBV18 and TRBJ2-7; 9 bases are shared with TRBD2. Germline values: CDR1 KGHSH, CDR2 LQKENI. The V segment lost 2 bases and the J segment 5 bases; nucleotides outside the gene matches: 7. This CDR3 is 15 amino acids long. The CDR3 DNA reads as TGTGCCAGCTCACCATCGGCTAGCGGGACCCACGAGCAGTACGTC. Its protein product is CASSPSASGTHEQYV.

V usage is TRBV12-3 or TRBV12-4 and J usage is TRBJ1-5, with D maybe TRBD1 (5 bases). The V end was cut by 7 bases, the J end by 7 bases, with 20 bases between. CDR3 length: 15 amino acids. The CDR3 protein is CASTAAGQGLQPQHF. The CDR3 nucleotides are TGTGCCAGCACCGCTGCCGGGCAGGGCCTGCAGCCCCAGCATTTT.

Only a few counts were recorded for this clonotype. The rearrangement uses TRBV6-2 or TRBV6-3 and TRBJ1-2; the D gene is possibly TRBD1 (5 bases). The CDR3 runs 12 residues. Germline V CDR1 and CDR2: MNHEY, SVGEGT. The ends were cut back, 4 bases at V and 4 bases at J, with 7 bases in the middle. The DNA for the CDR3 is TGTGCCAGCAGTTCAGGGTCCTATGGCTACACCTTC. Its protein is CASSSGSYGYTF.